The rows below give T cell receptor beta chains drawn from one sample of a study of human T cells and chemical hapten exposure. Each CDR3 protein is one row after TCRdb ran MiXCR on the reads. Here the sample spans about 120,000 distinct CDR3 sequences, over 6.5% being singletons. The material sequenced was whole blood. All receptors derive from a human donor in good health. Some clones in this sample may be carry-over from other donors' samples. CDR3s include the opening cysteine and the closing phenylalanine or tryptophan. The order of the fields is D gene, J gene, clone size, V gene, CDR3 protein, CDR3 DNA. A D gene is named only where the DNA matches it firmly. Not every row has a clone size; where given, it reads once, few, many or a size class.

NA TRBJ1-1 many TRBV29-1 CSVSNRAANTEAFF TGCAGCGTTTCGAACAGGGCGGCGAACACTGAAGCTTTCTTT
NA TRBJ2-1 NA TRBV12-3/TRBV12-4 CASSFETGVHYNEQFF TGTGCCAGCAGTTTCGAGACAGGCGTCCACTACAATGAGCAGTTCTTC
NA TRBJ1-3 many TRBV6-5 CASSYSDRLGNTIYF TGTGCCAGCAGTTACTCGGACAGACTTGGAAACACCATATATTTT
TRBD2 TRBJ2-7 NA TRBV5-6 CASSFGTSGTYEQYF TGTGCCAGCAGCTTCGGGACTAGCGGGACCTACGAGCAGTACTTC
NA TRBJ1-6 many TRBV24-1 CATSFYSPLHF TGTGCCACCAGCTTCTATTCACCCCTCCACTTT
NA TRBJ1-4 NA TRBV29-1 CSVDAGNEKLFF TGCAGCGTTGATGCGGGTAATGAAAAACTGTTTTTT
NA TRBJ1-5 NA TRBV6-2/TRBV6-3 CASSYLDSNQPQHF TGTGCCAGCAGTTACTTGGACAGCAATCAGCCCCAGCATTTT
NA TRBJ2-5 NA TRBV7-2 CASSPDGWYQETQYF TGTGCCAGCTCTCCGGACGGGTGGTACCAAGAGACCCAGTACTTC
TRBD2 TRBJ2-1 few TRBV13 CASSAGLAVNNEQFF TGTGCCAGCAGCGCGGGACTAGCGGTTAACAATGAGCAGTTCTTC
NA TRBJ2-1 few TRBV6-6 CASRAADPYNEQFF TGTGCCAGCAGGGCTGCGGATCCCTACAATGAGCAGTTCTTC
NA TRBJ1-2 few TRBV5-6 CASSLPEGTTYYGYTF TGTGCCAGCAGCTTGCCTGAGGGAACGACCTACTATGGCTACACCTTC
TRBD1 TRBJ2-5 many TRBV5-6 CASSLATGEETQYF TGTGCCAGCAGCTTGGCCACAGGGGAAGAGACCCAGTACTTC
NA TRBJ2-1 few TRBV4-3 CASSQDYGVSISYNEQFF TGCGCCAGCAGCCAAGATTACGGGGTTTCCATCTCCTACAATGAGCAGTTCTTC
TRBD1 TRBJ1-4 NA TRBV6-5 CASSYSGTGGFNEKLFF TGTGCCAGCAGTTACTCCGGGACAGGGGGATTTAATGAAAAACTGTTTTTT
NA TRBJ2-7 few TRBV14 CASSQVLDGPYEQYF TGTGCCAGCAGCCAAGTCTTGGACGGTCCCTACGAGCAGTACTTC
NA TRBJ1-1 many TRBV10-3 CAIRTGKFGTEAFF TGTGCCATCAGGACAGGAAAGTTTGGCACTGAAGCTTTCTTT
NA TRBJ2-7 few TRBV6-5 CASSWNRPELSYEQYF TGTGCCAGCAGTTGGAACCGGCCAGAGTTGAGCTACGAGCAGTACTTC
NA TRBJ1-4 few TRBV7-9 CASSLRPGEEKLFF TGTGCCAGCAGCTTACGACCTGGGGAGGAAAAACTGTTTTTT
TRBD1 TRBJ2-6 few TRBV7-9 CASSLRQGLTTGANVLTF TGTGCCAGCAGCTTGAGACAGGGTCTAACTACTGGGGCCAACGTCCTGACTTTC
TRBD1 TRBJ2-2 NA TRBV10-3 CAISEPGQHTGELFF TGTGCCATCAGTGAGCCGGGACAGCACACCGGGGAGCTGTTTTTT
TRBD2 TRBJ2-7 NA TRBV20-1 CSATSLAGDVYEQYF TGCAGTGCTACAAGTCTAGCGGGAGACGTCTACGAGCAGTACTTC
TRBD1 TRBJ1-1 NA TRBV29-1 CSVDSGGTEAFF TGCAGCGTTGACTCAGGGGGTACTGAAGCTTTCTTT
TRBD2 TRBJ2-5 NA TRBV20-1 CSAEGLAGEQETQYF TGCAGTGCGGAGGGACTAGCAGGGGAACAAGAGACCCAGTACTTC
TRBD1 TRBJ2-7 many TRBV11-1 CASSLIPGQNSYEQYF TGTGCCAGCAGCTTAATTCCGGGACAGAACTCCTACGAGCAGTACTTC
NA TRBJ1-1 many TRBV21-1 CASSKQPIGDQNTEAFF TGTGCCAGCAGCAAACAACCAATCGGGGATCAGAACACTGAAGCTTTCTTT
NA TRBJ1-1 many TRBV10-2 CASSDLRTEGAFF TGCGCCAGCAGTGATCTGCGGACAGAGGGAGCTTTCTTT
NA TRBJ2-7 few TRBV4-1 CASSQGTRWYEQYF TGCGCCAGCAGCCAGGGCACTAGATGGTACGAGCAGTACTTC
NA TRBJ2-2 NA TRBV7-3 CASSLTSGSGELFF TGTGCCAGCAGCTTAACGTCGGGGTCCGGGGAGCTGTTTTTT